This note documents a single T cell receptor (beta chain) sequence. The sample contains more than one DNA sequence encoding this CDR3. Primers included in the PCR were 60 Vbeta and 13 Jbeta primers. Some clones are missing from TCRdb's copy, which holds only in-frame ones; the method was immunoSEQ multiplex PCR. The data show 110,000 or so clones, about 80% seen once. V was clipped by 4 bases and J by 5 bases, with 14 bases between them. Germline V CDR1 and CDR2: SGHVS, FQNEAQ. The CDR3 has 14 residues. This entry belongs to a study of cytomegalovirus exposure and HLA in healthy donors. The TCR originated in a woman in her 50s in good health and CMV-seropositive. The specimen sequenced was PBMCs. This chain connects TRBV7-8 to TRBJ1-2; D remains ambiguous. The DNA of the CDR3 is TGTGCCAGCAGCTCCACGGCGGCGGGATATGGCTACACCTTC. It translates to CASSSTAAGYGYTF.